This record covers a single TCR beta chain. The record originates from a study of memory CD8 T cells in hepatitis C reinfection. Study information: HCV reinfection meant a positive HCV RNA test after two negative tests at least 60 days apart. Samples at peak reinfection came 3 to 8 weeks post-detection.

Described time point: peak reinfection, 3 to 8 weeks after reinfection detection. Sorted cells were sequenced directly ex vivo without any in vitro expansion. Donors were people who inject drugs in the Montreal HEPCO cohort. At all three reinfection time points, viable CD3+ CD8+ CD45RO- cells from a couple of donors served as controls. Germline values: CDR1 MDHEN, CDR2 SYDVKM. J gave up 4 bases and V 4 bases, and 7 bases lay outside the gene matches. This CDR3 is built from 14 residues. Using immunoSEQ multiplex PCR, the repertoire was profiled, and TCRdb retains in-frame clones only, with some absent. The table has about 47,000 clones, 88% seen once.

This sequence was found in a man younger than 35 with hepatitis C virus infection. Sequenced: naive CD8+ T cells sorted from blood. V and J are TRBV28 and TRBJ2-7; 7 nucleotides match TRBD2. The CDR3 loop reads CASSSGLESYEQYV. The DNA for the CDR3 is TGTGCCAGCAGTTCCGGACTAGAGAGTTACGAGCAGTACGTC.